A selection of T cell receptor beta chains follows, all from one sample in a study of blood T cells in healthy people across ages. A single record per CDR3 protein comes from TCRdb applying MiXCR to the 5' RACE reads. The data contain about 1.6 million distinct CDR3 sequences, roughly 30% of them singletons. Sequenced material: blood. Receptors originate from a woman aged 25 to 39 in good health. CDR3s leave out the opening cysteine and the closing phenylalanine or tryptophan. D genes are given only for firm matches. Size is omitted from some rows. Given values are once, few, many or a class for expanded clones.

TRBJ2-1,TRBV6-1,few,NA,ALTIRGRDNEQF
TRBJ2-7,TRBV21-1,NA,NA,ANAPGLPDYEQY
TRBJ2-3,TRBV7-9,many,TRBD1,ASSTNSGGRRTDTQY
TRBJ2-7,TRBV20-1,NA,NA,SARDDKRGQSRYEQY
TRBJ1-6,TRBV5-1,once,NA,TNLVGQTDSPLH
TRBJ2-7,TRBV20-1,few,NA,SASGLPNEQY
TRBJ2-1,TRBV30,NA,TRBD1,AWSVFGQGAREQF
TRBJ2-6,TRBV20-1,few,NA,SARGEWSLSMPGANVLT
TRBJ2-3,TRBV9,few,NA,ASSVVGHKGDTQY
TRBJ2-3,TRBV5-1,few,TRBD1,ASSNGQGVADTQY
TRBJ2-7,TRBV28,NA,TRBD2,ASSLYGTSGGYEQY
TRBJ2-5,TRBV12-3/TRBV12-4,few,NA,ASSLDWSRGRGEETQY
TRBJ2-3,TRBV4-2,few,TRBD2,ASSQGPGGGITDTQY
TRBJ2-3,TRBV27,few,TRBD1,ASSPGQGPDTQY
TRBJ2-7,TRBV11-2,few,TRBD1,ASSIVGTGDYEQY
TRBJ2-7,TRBV6-1,few,TRBD1,ASSEGTGYVEQY
TRBJ1-4,TRBV30,NA,NA,AWGIGDRPEKLF
TRBJ2-7,TRBV28,NA,NA,ASSTSDTLNSYEQY